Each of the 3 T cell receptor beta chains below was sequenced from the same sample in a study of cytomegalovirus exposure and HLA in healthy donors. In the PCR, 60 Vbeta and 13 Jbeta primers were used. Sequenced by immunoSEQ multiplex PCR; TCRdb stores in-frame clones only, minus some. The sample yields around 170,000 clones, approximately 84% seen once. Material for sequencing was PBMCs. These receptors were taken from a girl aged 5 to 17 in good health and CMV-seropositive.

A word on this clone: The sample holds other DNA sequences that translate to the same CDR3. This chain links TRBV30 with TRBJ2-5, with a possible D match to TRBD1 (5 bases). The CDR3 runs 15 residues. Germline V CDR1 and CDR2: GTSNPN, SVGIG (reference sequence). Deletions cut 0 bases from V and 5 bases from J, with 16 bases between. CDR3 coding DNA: TGTGCCTGGAGTGTATGGGGCAGGGCGAGGGAGACCCAGTACTTC. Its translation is CAWSVWGRARETQYF.

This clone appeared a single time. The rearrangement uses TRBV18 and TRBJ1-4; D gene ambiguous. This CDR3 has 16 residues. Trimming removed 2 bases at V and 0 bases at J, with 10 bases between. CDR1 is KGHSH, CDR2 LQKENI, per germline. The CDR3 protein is CASSPFVRATNEKLFF. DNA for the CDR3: TGTGCCAGCTCACCATTTGTACGGGCAACTAATGAAAAACTGTTTTTT.

The CDR3 reads CASSQDTSGNTGELFF. The CDR3 region has the DNA TGTGCCAGCAGCCAGGATACTAGCGGGAACACCGGGGAGCTGTTTTTT. This chain connects TRBV4-2 to TRBJ2-2, with TRBD2 matching over 8 bases. This CDR3 has 16 residues. The V gene end was trimmed by 3 bases and the J gene end by 1 base; junction bases not matched to a gene: 4. CDR1 is LGHNA and CDR2 is YNFKEQ in the germline V gene.